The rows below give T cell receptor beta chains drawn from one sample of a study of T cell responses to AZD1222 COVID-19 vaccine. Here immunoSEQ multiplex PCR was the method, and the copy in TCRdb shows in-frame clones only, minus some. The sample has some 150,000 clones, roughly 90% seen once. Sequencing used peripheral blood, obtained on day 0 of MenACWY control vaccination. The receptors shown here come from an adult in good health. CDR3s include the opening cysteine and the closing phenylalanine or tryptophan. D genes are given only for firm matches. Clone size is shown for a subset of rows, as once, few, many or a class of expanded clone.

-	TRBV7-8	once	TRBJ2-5	CASTLMGQGETQYF	TGTGCCAGCACTCTGATGGGGCAGGGAGAGACCCAGTACTTC
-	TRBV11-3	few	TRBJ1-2	CASSFRGADGYTF	TGTGCCAGCAGCTTTAGGGGGGCGGATGGCTACACCTTC
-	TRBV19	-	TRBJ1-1	CASSTPTETLYYTEAFF	TGTGCCAGTAGTACCCCGACAGAAACACTATATTACACTGAAGCTTTCTTT
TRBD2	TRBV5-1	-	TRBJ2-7	CASSRTLDWGGSYEQYF	TGCGCCAGCTCTCGGACGTTAGATTGGGGGGGTTCCTACGAGCAGTACTTC
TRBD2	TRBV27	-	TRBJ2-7	CASRASGRLDEQYF	TGTGCCAGCAGGGCTAGCGGGAGACTCGACGAGCAGTACTTC
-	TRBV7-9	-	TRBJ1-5	CASSLLGQPQHF	TGTGCCAGCAGCTTACTAGGTCAGCCCCAGCATTTT
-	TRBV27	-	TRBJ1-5	CATRNGNQPQHF	TGTGCCACCAGGAACGGGAATCAGCCCCAGCATTTT
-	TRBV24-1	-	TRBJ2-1	CATSVTGGPYNEQFF	TGTGCCACCAGTGTCACGGGGGGCCCCTACAATGAGCAGTTCTTC
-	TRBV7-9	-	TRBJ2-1	CASSYQNEQFF	TGTGCCAGCAGCTACCAAAATGAGCAGTTCTTC
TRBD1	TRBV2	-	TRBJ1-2	CASSFTGTGGYTF	TGTGCCAGCAGCTTCACCGGGACAGGTGGCTACACCTTC
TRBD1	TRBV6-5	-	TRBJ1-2	CASSLGDSDRPPRF	TGTGCCAGCAGCTTAGGGGATTCGGACAGGCCCCCAAGGTTC
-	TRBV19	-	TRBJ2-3	CASSFPSLTQYF	TGTGCCAGTAGTTTCCCTAGCCTTACGCAGTATTTT
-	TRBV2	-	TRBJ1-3	CASSRDTGNTIYF	TGTGCCAGCAGCCGGGACACTGGAAACACCATATATTTT
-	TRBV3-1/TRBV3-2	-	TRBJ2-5	CASSQVIQGQETQYF	TGTGCCAGCAGCCAAGTTATACAGGGTCAAGAGACCCAGTACTTC
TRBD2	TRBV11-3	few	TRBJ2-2	CASSRGGAGNTGELFF	TGTGCCAGCAGTCGCGGGGGGGCCGGAAACACCGGGGAGCTGTTTTTT
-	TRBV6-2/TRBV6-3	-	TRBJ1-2	CASSQGTPGYTF	TGTGCCAGCAGTCAAGGGACACCGGGCTACACCTTC
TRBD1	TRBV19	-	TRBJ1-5	CASRPTGTGDQPQHF	TGTGCCAGTAGACCTACCGGGACAGGGGATCAGCCCCAGCATTTT
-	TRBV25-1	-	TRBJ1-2	CASSFNTGYGYTF	TGTGCCAGCAGTTTCAACACGGGATATGGCTACACCTTC
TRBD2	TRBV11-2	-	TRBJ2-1	CASSPPGLAENEQFF	TGTGCCAGCAGCCCCCCGGGACTAGCTGAGAATGAGCAGTTCTTC
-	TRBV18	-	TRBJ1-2	CASSSQTRAAGANYGYTF	TGTGCCAGCTCATCACAAACCCGGGCCGCCGGAGCTAACTATGGCTACACCTTC
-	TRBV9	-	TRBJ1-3	CASSPQGDTIYF	TGTGCCAGCAGCCCCCAGGGAGACACCATATATTTT
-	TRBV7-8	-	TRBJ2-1	CASSSLAPTYNEQFF	TGTGCCAGCAGCTCTCTAGCGCCGACCTACAATGAGCAGTTCTTC
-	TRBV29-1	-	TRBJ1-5	CSVELQPNQPQHF	TGCAGCGTTGAATTACAGCCAAATCAGCCCCAGCATTTT
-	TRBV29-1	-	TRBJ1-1	CSGVRGAEAFF	TGCAGCGGTGTGCGGGGAGCTGAAGCTTTCTTT
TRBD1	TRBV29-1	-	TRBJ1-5	CSARTGFGQHF	TGCAGCGCTAGGACAGGATTCGGCCAGCATTTT
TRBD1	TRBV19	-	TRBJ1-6	CASREGGQGSPLHF	TGTGCCAGCCGAGAGGGGGGACAGGGATCACCCCTCCACTTT
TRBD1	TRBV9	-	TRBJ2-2	CASSPRQGSNTGELFF	TGTGCCAGCAGCCCTCGACAGGGGTCAAACACCGGGGAGCTGTTTTTT
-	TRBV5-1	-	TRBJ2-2	CASSLPGGTGELFF	TGCGCCAGCAGCCTTCCTGGGGGAACCGGGGAGCTGTTTTTT
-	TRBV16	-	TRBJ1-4	CASSPRNEKLFF	TGTGCCAGCAGCCCGCGGAATGAAAAACTGTTTTTT
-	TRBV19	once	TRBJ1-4	CASSIVGGPNEKLFF	TGTGCCAGTAGTATCGTGGGGGGGCCTAATGAAAAACTGTTTTTT
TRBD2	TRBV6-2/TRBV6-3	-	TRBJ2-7	CASSYSGGSYEQYF	TGTGCCAGCAGTTACTCGGGCGGGAGTTACGAGCAGTACTTC
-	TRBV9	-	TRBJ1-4	CASSVAGGRLEKLFF	TGTGCCAGCAGCGTAGCTGGGGGGCGGCTTGAAAAACTGTTTTTT
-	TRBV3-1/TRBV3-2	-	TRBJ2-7	CASSHRTASSYEQYF	TGTGCCAGCAGCCACCGAACGGCGAGCTCCTACGAGCAGTACTTC
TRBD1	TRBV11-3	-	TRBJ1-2	CASSRTGGSGYTF	TGTGCCAGCAGCCGTACAGGGGGCAGTGGCTACACCTTC
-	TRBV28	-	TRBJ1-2	CASSSNGQSAIGYTF	TGTGCCAGCAGTTCTAATGGACAGTCAGCTATTGGCTACACCTTC
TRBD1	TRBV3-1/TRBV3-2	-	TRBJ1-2	CASSPSGTGGVRKGYTF	TGTGCCAGCAGCCCTTCGGGGACAGGGGGCGTCAGGAAGGGCTACACCTTC
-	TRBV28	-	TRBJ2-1	CASTARGGTNAYNEQFF	TGTGCCAGCACCGCTAGGGGCGGGACCAACGCCTACAATGAGCAGTTCTTC
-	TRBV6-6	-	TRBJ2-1	CASSPPLSEQFF	TGTGCCAGCAGTCCACCTCTGTCTGAGCAGTTCTTC
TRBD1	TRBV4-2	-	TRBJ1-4	CASSRDRATNEKLFF	TGTGCCAGCAGCCGGGACAGAGCAACTAATGAAAAACTGTTTTTT
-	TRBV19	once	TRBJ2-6	CASSIMAGRTGANVLTF	TGTGCCAGTAGTATTATGGCGGGGAGGACTGGGGCCAACGTCCTGACTTTC